Below are 5 T cell receptor beta chains sequenced from a single sample in a study of CD8 T cells in Susac syndrome. Reverse transcription of roughly 0.5 to 1 ug RNA was performed with random hexamers. Each CDR3 protein gets one entry after TCRdb re-called the immunoSEQ multiplex PCR reads with MiXCR. The data show about 73,000 distinct CDR3 sequences, with about 95% seen just once and 0.3% to 0.4% held by the top ten. Sequencing input: CD8+ T cells from PBMCs. These receptors were taken from a human donor with multiple sclerosis.

The rearrangement uses TRBV29-1 and TRBJ1-2; D uncertain. Trimming removed 5 bases from V and 8 bases from J, with 12 bases in between. CDR3 length: 11 amino acids. Germline CDR1 and CDR2: SQVTM and ANQGSEA. The CDR3 reads CSVRTALGYTF. CDR3 DNA sequence: TGCAGCGTTCGGACGGCCCTCGGCTACACCTTC. Combining the CDR3 with reference TRBV29-1 and TRBJ1-2 gives the whole variable domain SAVISQKPSRDICQRGTSLTIQCQVDSQVTMMFWYRQQPGQSLTLIATANQGSEATYESGFVIDKFPISRPNLTFSTLTVSNMSPEDSSIYLCSVRTALGYTFGSGTRLTVV.

The rearrangement joins TRBV12-3 or TRBV12-4 to TRBJ2-6, with D perhaps being TRBD1 or TRBD2 (5 bases each). The V end lost 7 bases, the J end lost 0 bases, and 16 bases lay between the germline ends. The CDR3 loop spans 17 amino acids. This CDR3 is CASKPQKGSSGANVLTF. The CDR3 nucleotides are TGTGCCAGCAAACCCCAGAAGGGGAGCTCTGGGGCCAACGTCCTGACTTTC.

This sequence joins TRBV29-1 and TRBJ2-2, with D maybe TRBD1 (5 bases). Germline lookup yields CDR1 SQVTM and CDR2 ANQGSEA. Trimming took off 6 bases at V and 8 bases at J, with 10 bases between the two ends. CDR3 length equals 11 residues. The CDR3 sequence is CSVRAPGELFF. The CDR3 DNA follows: TGCAGCGTCAGGGCGCCTGGGGAGCTGTTTTTT.

The chain carries TRBV7-9 and TRBJ2-4, with D tentatively TRBD2 (6 bases). Germline CDR1 and CDR2: SEHNR and FQNEAQ (reference sequence). CDR3 length: 17 amino acids. Trimming took off 2 bases at V and 0 bases at J, with 14 bases between the two ends. The CDR3 sequence is CASSLRGQGLAKNIQYF. CDR3 bases: TGTGCCAGCAGCTTAAGAGGCCAGGGACTAGCCAAAAACATTCAGTACTTC.

This rearrangement joins TRBV5-6 to TRBJ2-7; D ambiguous. Trimming took 4 bases from V and 2 from J, leaving 10 bases between them. CDR3 length: 13 amino acids. The germline V gene has CDR1 SGHDT and CDR2 YYEEEE. The CDR3 DNA reads as TGTGCCAGCAGCATCGACGGAGCCTACGAGCAGTACTTC. Amino acids: CASSIDGAYEQYF.